This T cell receptor beta chain was documented in a study of spatial heterogeneity in lung cancer. TCRdb used MiXCR to reprocess the 5' RACE reads, holding one entry per CDR3 protein. The profile covers around 75,000 distinct CDR3 sequences, with roughly 15% appearing a single time and over 5.5% taken by the ten largest. The CDR3 is made up of 12 amino acids. V gave up 3 bases and J gave up 5 bases, with 11 bases separating them. The V gene's germline CDR1 is SQVTM and CDR2 ANQGSEA. Time point reported: sample taken at primary tumor resection. Sequencing covered unsorted whole RNA taken from tumor, nontumor lung or frozen PBMC. This clonotype was observed many times.

The sequencing used PBMCs, collected at surgery. The TCR originated in a male donor with early-stage non-small cell lung cancer. This rearrangement joins TRBV29-1 to TRBJ2-7; TRBD1 or TRBD2 may be the D gene (6 bases each). This CDR3 reads CSVDPGANEQYF. The CDR3 DNA is TGCAGCGTTGACCCGGGGGCTAACGAGCAGTACTTC.